A selection of T cell receptor beta chains follows, all from one sample in a study of shared clonotypes between healthy human individuals. Sequenced by immunoSEQ multiplex PCR; TCRdb stores in-frame clones only, minus some. The sample shows 1,500,000 or so clones, about 98.5% of them seen only once. The sequencing input was naive CD4+ T cells sorted from blood. These receptors all come from a young man in good health. The CDR3 runs from the conserved cysteine through the conserved F or W. The order of the fields is D gene, clone size, J gene, V gene, CDR3 length, CDR3 protein, CDR3 DNA. A D gene is named only where the DNA matches it firmly. Size is stated for part of the rows, as once, few or many counts, or as a class when the clone is expanded.

d_gene: NA
abundance: NA
j_gene: TRBJ1-1
v_gene: TRBV6-5
len: 15
CDR3aa: CASRQFGQLNTEAFF
CDR3nt: TGTGCCAGCAGGCAATTCGGACAGTTGAACACTGAAGCTTTCTTT

d_gene: NA
abundance: once
j_gene: TRBJ1-5
v_gene: TRBV19
len: 12
CDR3aa: CASSPGWQPQHF
CDR3nt: TGTGCCAGTAGTCCAGGGTGGCAGCCCCAGCATTTT

d_gene: TRBD1
abundance: NA
j_gene: TRBJ1-5
v_gene: TRBV27
len: 15
CDR3aa: CASSLDRGSNQPQHF
CDR3nt: TGTGCCAGCAGCTTGGACAGGGGGAGCAATCAGCCCCAGCATTTT

d_gene: TRBD1
abundance: NA
j_gene: TRBJ2-7
v_gene: TRBV5-4
len: 13
CDR3aa: CASSQGTDYEQYF
CDR3nt: TGTGCCAGCAGCCAGGGGACAGACTACGAGCAGTACTTC

d_gene: NA
abundance: NA
j_gene: TRBJ2-6
v_gene: TRBV11-2
len: 18
CDR3aa: CASSLSAALQSGANVLTF
CDR3nt: TGTGCCAGCAGCTTAAGCGCAGCCCTACAATCTGGGGCCAACGTCCTGACTTTC

d_gene: NA
abundance: once
j_gene: TRBJ2-1
v_gene: TRBV2
len: 13
CDR3aa: CASSDRGPNEQFF
CDR3nt: TGTGCCAGCAGTGACCGGGGGCCGAATGAGCAGTTCTTC

d_gene: NA
abundance: NA
j_gene: TRBJ1-2
v_gene: TRBV28
len: 13
CDR3aa: CASSLLGGAGYTF
CDR3nt: TGTGCCAGCAGTTTATTAGGTGGCGCTGGCTACACCTTC

d_gene: NA
abundance: NA
j_gene: TRBJ1-3
v_gene: TRBV7-9
len: 13
CDR3aa: CASSLPAEAPGHF
CDR3nt: TGTGCCAGCAGCTTACCCGCAGAGGCACCGGGACATTTT

d_gene: TRBD1
abundance: NA
j_gene: TRBJ1-5
v_gene: TRBV27
len: 13
CDR3aa: CASSRDRDQPQHF
CDR3nt: TGTGCCAGCAGTCGGGACAGGGATCAGCCCCAGCATTTT

d_gene: NA
abundance: NA
j_gene: TRBJ1-2
v_gene: TRBV10-3
len: 12
CDR3aa: CAISELDYGYTF
CDR3nt: TGTGCCATCAGTGAGTTGGACTATGGCTACACCTTC

d_gene: TRBD2
abundance: once
j_gene: TRBJ2-1
v_gene: TRBV28
len: 15
CDR3aa: CASSYGLAGIAEQFF
CDR3nt: TGTGCCAGCAGTTACGGACTAGCGGGAATAGCTGAGCAGTTCTTC

d_gene: TRBD2
abundance: NA
j_gene: TRBJ2-1
v_gene: TRBV13
len: 15
CDR3aa: CASSPLAGASNEQFF
CDR3nt: TGTGCCAGCAGCCCACTAGCGGGAGCCTCAAATGAGCAGTTCTTC

d_gene: TRBD2
abundance: NA
j_gene: TRBJ2-1
v_gene: TRBV9
len: 16
CDR3aa: CASSAGTSGPSSKQFF
CDR3nt: TGTGCCAGCAGCGCCGGGACTAGCGGGCCCTCGAGTAAGCAGTTCTTC

d_gene: NA
abundance: NA
j_gene: TRBJ1-1
v_gene: TRBV23-1
len: 15
CDR3aa: CASSQSRTEDTEAFF
CDR3nt: TGCGCCAGCAGTCAATCGAGGACAGAGGACACTGAAGCTTTCTTT

d_gene: NA
abundance: NA
j_gene: TRBJ2-5
v_gene: TRBV9
len: 12
CDR3aa: CASSVAMGTQYF
CDR3nt: TGTGCCAGCAGCGTCGCTATGGGGACCCAGTACTTC

d_gene: NA
abundance: once
j_gene: TRBJ2-7
v_gene: TRBV19
len: 15
CDR3aa: CASSKPSGSRNHYHF
CDR3nt: TGTGCCAGTAGTAAACCCTCCGGGAGCCGAAACCATTACCATTTC

d_gene: NA
abundance: NA
j_gene: TRBJ1-2
v_gene: TRBV5-1
len: 15
CDR3aa: CASSRDATPNYGYTF
CDR3nt: TGCGCCAGCAGCAGGGACGCGACTCCTAACTATGGCTACACCTTC

d_gene: TRBD2
abundance: NA
j_gene: TRBJ2-7
v_gene: TRBV2
len: 19
CDR3aa: CASSVVTPGLALPSYEQYF
CDR3nt: TGTGCCAGCAGTGTGGTTACGCCGGGACTAGCGTTGCCTTCCTACGAGCAGTACTTC

d_gene: NA
abundance: NA
j_gene: TRBJ2-1
v_gene: TRBV4-1
len: 15
CDR3aa: CASSIWEGGHNEQFF
CDR3nt: TGCGCCAGCAGCATATGGGAGGGGGGGCACAATGAGCAGTTCTTC

d_gene: TRBD2
abundance: NA
j_gene: TRBJ2-3
v_gene: TRBV28
len: 17
CDR3aa: CASSFPLAGVGRDTQYF
CDR3nt: TGTGCCAGCAGTTTTCCTCTAGCGGGGGTGGGTAGAGATACGCAGTATTTT

d_gene: TRBD1
abundance: NA
j_gene: TRBJ1-5
v_gene: TRBV5-1
len: 15
CDR3aa: CASSSGTGDNQPQHF
CDR3nt: TGCGCCAGCAGCTCCGGGACAGGGGACAATCAGCCCCAGCATTTT

d_gene: TRBD2
abundance: NA
j_gene: TRBJ2-7
v_gene: TRBV5-6
len: 15
CDR3aa: CASSLGLAGGYEQYF
CDR3nt: TGTGCCAGCAGCTTGGGGCTAGCGGGAGGTTATGAGCAGTACTTC

d_gene: TRBD2
abundance: NA
j_gene: TRBJ2-2
v_gene: TRBV10-2
len: 18
CDR3aa: CASTVLAGGVPNTGELFF
CDR3nt: TGCGCCAGCACGGTACTAGCGGGGGGGGTCCCGAACACCGGGGAGCTGTTTTTT

d_gene: NA
abundance: NA
j_gene: TRBJ2-3
v_gene: TRBV7-5
len: 18
CDR3aa: CARSWSGLATLCTDTQYF
CDR3nt: TGTGCCAGAAGTTGGTCAGGACTAGCGACCCTATGCACAGATACGCAGTATTTT

d_gene: TRBD2
abundance: NA
j_gene: TRBJ2-7
v_gene: TRBV2
len: 16
CDR3aa: CASSRLKGLATYEQYF
CDR3nt: TGTGCCAGCAGTCGACTTAAGGGACTAGCCACCTACGAGCAGTACTTC

d_gene: NA
abundance: NA
j_gene: TRBJ2-7
v_gene: TRBV6-6
len: 13
CDR3aa: CASARTSAYEQYF
CDR3nt: TGTGCCAGTGCCCGGACGTCGGCCTACGAGCAGTACTTC

d_gene: NA
abundance: NA
j_gene: TRBJ2-1
v_gene: TRBV6-1
len: 15
CDR3aa: CASSEERQVYNEQFF
CDR3nt: TGTGCCAGCAGTGAAGAGCGACAGGTATACAATGAGCAGTTCTTC

d_gene: NA
abundance: NA
j_gene: TRBJ1-1
v_gene: TRBV6-1
len: 13
CDR3aa: CASLRRMNTEAFF
CDR3nt: TGTGCCAGCCTACGTAGGATGAACACTGAAGCTTTCTTT

d_gene: NA
abundance: NA
j_gene: TRBJ1-5
v_gene: TRBV6-6
len: 12
CDR3aa: CASSLFNQPQHF
CDR3nt: TGTGCCAGCAGCTTATTCAATCAGCCCCAGCATTTT

d_gene: NA
abundance: NA
j_gene: TRBJ2-3
v_gene: TRBV10-1
len: 13
CDR3aa: CASSESGVGTQYF
CDR3nt: TGCGCCAGCAGTGAGTCGGGGGTCGGTACGCAGTATTTT

d_gene: NA
abundance: NA
j_gene: TRBJ2-3
v_gene: TRBV5-1
len: 15
CDR3aa: CASSLADPSTDTQYF
CDR3nt: TGCGCCAGCAGCTTGGCTGACCCGAGCACAGATACGCAGTATTTT

d_gene: TRBD1
abundance: NA
j_gene: TRBJ2-2
v_gene: TRBV6-6
len: 16
CDR3aa: CASRGPGQGTSGELFF
CDR3nt: TGTGCCAGCAGGGGACCGGGACAGGGAACGAGCGGGGAGCTGTTTTTT

d_gene: TRBD1
abundance: NA
j_gene: TRBJ2-3
v_gene: TRBV29-1
len: 14
CDR3aa: CSVDLGTGTDTQYF
CDR3nt: TGCAGCGTTGACCTGGGGACAGGCACAGATACGCAGTATTTT

d_gene: NA
abundance: NA
j_gene: TRBJ2-2
v_gene: TRBV29-1
len: 13
CDR3aa: CSVVSGWRGELFF
CDR3nt: TGCAGCGTTGTCTCAGGATGGAGGGGGGAGCTGTTTTTT

d_gene: NA
abundance: NA
j_gene: TRBJ1-2
v_gene: TRBV6-4
len: 12
CDR3aa: CASRQGSGGYTF
CDR3nt: TGTGCCAGCAGACAGGGTTCTGGAGGCTACACCTTC

d_gene: NA
abundance: NA
j_gene: TRBJ2-3
v_gene: TRBV15
len: 16
CDR3aa: CATSRLRGLEGDTQYF
CDR3nt: TGTGCCACCAGCAGACTACGGGGACTTGAGGGGGATACGCAGTATTTT

d_gene: TRBD1
abundance: NA
j_gene: TRBJ2-7
v_gene: TRBV28
len: 15
CDR3aa: CAIDLTGTGANEQYF
CDR3nt: TGTGCCATCGACTTAACCGGGACAGGGGCTAACGAGCAGTACTTC

d_gene: NA
abundance: once
j_gene: TRBJ2-7
v_gene: TRBV29-1
len: 12
CDR3aa: CSVQQNSYEQYF
CDR3nt: TGCAGCGTTCAACAGAACTCCTACGAGCAGTACTTC

d_gene: TRBD1
abundance: NA
j_gene: TRBJ1-2
v_gene: TRBV15
len: 14
CDR3aa: CATSRPGQTYGYTF
CDR3nt: TGTGCCACCAGCAGGCCGGGACAGACCTATGGCTACACCTTC

d_gene: NA
abundance: NA
j_gene: TRBJ1-2
v_gene: TRBV7-9
len: 13
CDR3aa: CASSLDSNYGYTF
CDR3nt: TGTGCCAGCAGCTTAGACAGTAACTATGGCTACACCTTC

d_gene: NA
abundance: NA
j_gene: TRBJ2-1
v_gene: TRBV19
len: 13
CDR3aa: CASQTSSDNEQFF
CDR3nt: TGTGCCAGCCAGACTAGTAGCGACAATGAGCAGTTCTTC

d_gene: NA
abundance: NA
j_gene: TRBJ1-1
v_gene: TRBV28
len: 13
CDR3aa: CASSFRKNTEAFF
CDR3nt: TGTGCCAGCAGTTTTCGGAAGAACACTGAAGCTTTCTTT

d_gene: NA
abundance: NA
j_gene: TRBJ2-7
v_gene: TRBV2
len: 15
CDR3aa: CASINEPHPYYEQYF
CDR3nt: TGTGCCAGCATAAATGAACCCCACCCCTACTACGAGCAGTACTTC

d_gene: NA
abundance: once
j_gene: TRBJ2-5
v_gene: TRBV28
len: 14
CDR3aa: CASFDGSTVETQYF
CDR3nt: TGTGCCAGCTTCGACGGATCCACCGTGGAGACCCAGTACTTC

d_gene: NA
abundance: NA
j_gene: TRBJ1-5
v_gene: TRBV10-2
len: 12
CDR3aa: CASGQSNQPQHF
CDR3nt: TGCGCCAGCGGACAGTCCAATCAGCCCCAGCATTTT

d_gene: TRBD2
abundance: NA
j_gene: TRBJ2-1
v_gene: TRBV28
len: 18
CDR3aa: CASSFDSRTGGTYNEQFF
CDR3nt: TGTGCCAGCAGTTTCGACAGCAGGACGGGAGGGACCTACAATGAGCAGTTCTTC

d_gene: TRBD2
abundance: NA
j_gene: TRBJ2-1
v_gene: TRBV7-2
len: 17
CDR3aa: CASSPKTSPIAYNEQFF
CDR3nt: TGTGCCAGCAGCCCGAAGACTAGCCCGATCGCCTACAATGAGCAGTTCTTC

d_gene: NA
abundance: NA
j_gene: TRBJ2-5
v_gene: TRBV6-5
len: 12
CDR3aa: CASSAQWETQYF
CDR3nt: TGTGCCAGCAGCGCTCAATGGGAGACCCAGTACTTC

d_gene: NA
abundance: once
j_gene: TRBJ2-7
v_gene: TRBV29-1
len: 12
CDR3aa: CSVQGSTKEQYF
CDR3nt: TGCAGCGTTCAGGGAAGTACGAAAGAGCAGTACTTC

d_gene: NA
abundance: NA
j_gene: TRBJ2-7
v_gene: TRBV7-9
len: 13
CDR3aa: CASSPGTSNEQYF
CDR3nt: TGTGCCAGCAGCCCCGGGACAAGCAACGAGCAGTACTTC

d_gene: NA
abundance: NA
j_gene: TRBJ1-2
v_gene: TRBV5-1
len: 15
CDR3aa: CASSQGPRADYGYTF
CDR3nt: TGCGCCAGCAGCCAGGGCCCCAGGGCGGACTATGGCTACACCTTC